A single sample gave rise to the 20 T cell receptor beta chains below, sequenced in a study of T cell therapy after organ transplantation. Sequencing was performed with immunoSEQ multiplex PCR; in TCRdb, only in-frame clones are kept and a portion is missing. Of approximately 22,000 clones listed, over 80% were seen once; the top ten hold approximately 39%. Time point defined: 20-29 weeks after completion of therapy. Their antigens are not known. Sequenced here: CD8+ T cells from blood, sampled after autologous CMV-specific T cell therapy. These receptors were taken from a human patient who had received a solid organ transplant and had CMV disease. A subset of T cells may come from the graft donor.

The rearrangement joins TRBV23-1 to TRBJ1-5, with D possibly being TRBD1 (5 bases). TRBV23-1 is known as an ORF, though its function is uncertain. Trimming cost V 3 bases and J 5 bases, with 5 bases left between them. The length of the CDR3 is 12 residues. The DNA for the CDR3 is TGCGCCAGCAGTCAGGGGGATCAGCCCCAGCATTTT. Protein: CASSQGDQPQHF.

V gene TRBV2 combines with J gene TRBJ2-7; D might be TRBD2 (6 bases). The V gene's germline CDR1 is SNHLY and CDR2 FYNNEI. Trimming pared 3 bases from V and 3 bases from J, leaving 12 bases between. The CDR3 length is 14 residues. CDR3 coding DNA: TGTGCCAGCAGTGACGCGGGATTTAGCTACGAGCAGTACTTC. Encoded protein: CASSDAGFSYEQYF.

This clone was detected only a few times. The chain has TRBV25-1 and TRBJ1-5, with unresolved D. V was shortened by 6 bases and J by 6 bases, with 12 bases between the two germline ends. This CDR3 contains 13 residues. Germline CDR1 reads MGHDK; CDR2 reads SYGVNS. CDR3 DNA: TGTGCCAGCAGGGGCCAGATAGGTCAGCCCCAGCATTTT. Protein product: CASRGQIGQPQHF.

The chain joins TRBV28 to TRBJ2-7; 7 nucleotides align to TRBD1. CDR3 size: 15 residues. Trimming took 3 bases from V and 5 from J; bases not matched to a gene: 10. The germline CDR1 and CDR2 sequences are MDHEN and SYDVKM. Here the CDR3 DNA reads TGTGCCAGCAGTTTGGGACCACAGGGGACAGACGAGCAGTACTTC. Protein sequence: CASSLGPQGTDEQYF.

This clone was observed a handful of times. The CDR3 bases are TGTGCCAGCAGCTCGATGGGGGGCTATGGCTACACCTTC. This gives the protein CASSSMGGYGYTF. The chain couples TRBV7-9 to TRBJ1-2, with a tentative D call TRBD1 (5 bases). V lost 4 bases and J 4 bases, leaving 10 bases between the germline ends. CDR3 length: 13 amino acids. The germline gives CDR1 SEHNR, CDR2 FQNEAQ (reference sequence).

The V call is TRBV6-5, the J call TRBJ2-5; D is perhaps TRBD2 (6 bases). The germline V gene has CDR1 MNHEY and CDR2 SVGAGI. V lost 0 bases and J 5 bases, leaving 10 bases between the germline ends. This CDR3 comprises 14 residues. The CDR3 reads CASSYSGGRETQYF. CDR3 in DNA: TGTGCCAGCAGTTACTCGGGAGGTCGGGAGACCCAGTACTTC.

This chain links TRBV18 with TRBJ1-2; 8 bases agree with TRBD1. Unmatched junction bases numbered 4, after V lost 3 bases and J lost 7 bases. The CDR3 is 13 amino acids. Per the germline V gene, CDR1 is KGHSH and CDR2 is LQKENI. The CDR3 here is CASSPTGDPGYTF. For the CDR3, the DNA is TGTGCCAGCTCACCGACAGGGGATCCTGGCTACACCTTC.

This clone occurred a few times. This same CDR3 is encoded by further DNA sequences in the sample. This chain uses TRBV6-5 with TRBJ1-5, with TRBD1 as a possible D gene (5 bases). In germline, CDR1 is MNHEY, CDR2 SVGAGI. This CDR3 is 16 amino acids long. The V end was cut by 2 bases, the J end by 3 bases, with 14 bases between. For the CDR3, the DNA is TGTGCCAGCAGTTACAGTCCGGGGGGTAACAATCAGCCCCAGCATTTT. It translates to CASSYSPGGNNQPQHF.

The rearrangement uses TRBV10-3 and TRBJ2-3; 11 bases are shared with TRBD2. The CDR3 contains 17 residues. Trimming cost V 0 bases and J 2 bases; bases outside gene matches: 4. The germline V gene has CDR1 ENHRY and CDR2 SYGVKD. CDR3 amino acids: CAISESTSGSVTDTQYF. CDR3 DNA: TGTGCCATCAGTGAGTCAACTAGCGGGAGTGTCACAGATACGCAGTATTTT.

A single count supports this clone. The chain recombines TRBV23-1 with TRBJ1-4, with D perhaps matching TRBD1 (6 bases). TRBV23-1 is assigned to the ORF class and has an uncertain function. With 9 bases removed from V and 8 bases from J, the gap between germline ends came to 19 bases. The CDR3 is made up of 14 amino acids. The CDR3 loop reads CARSVGGAWEKLFF. The CDR3 DNA sequence: TGCGCCAGGTCCGTCGGGGGGGCGTGGGAAAAACTGTTTTTT.

By sample fraction, this clone is medium-sized. The rearrangement uses TRBV4-1 and TRBJ1-1; tentatively, D is TRBD1 (5 bases). V lost 4 bases and J lost 11, with 17 bases in between. The CDR3 is 13 residues long. The germline V gene has CDR1 MGHRA and CDR2 YSYEKL. CDR3: CASSPPTGPEAFF. The CDR3 DNA reads as TGCGCCAGCAGCCCTCCTACGGGACCCGAGGCTTTCTTT.

The chain recombines TRBV13 with TRBJ1-1; D perhaps matches TRBD1 (5 bases). V lost 6 bases to trimming and J lost 7 bases, with 9 bases between them. This CDR3 spans 11 amino acids. The germline gives CDR1 PRHDT, CDR2 FYEKMQ (reference sequence). CDR3 sequence: CASRNTGEAFF. The CDR3 DNA sequence: TGTGCCAGCAGAAATACAGGTGAAGCTTTCTTT.

This clone showed up just a few times. This sequence joins TRBV9 and TRBJ2-7; the D is unclear. The germline V and J ends were trimmed by 4 bases and 5 bases, with 10 bases remaining between them. CDR3 length: 12 residues. Per germline, CDR1 SGDLS and CDR2 YYNGEE. The CDR3 protein is CASSTPRNEQYF. CDR3 nucleotide sequence: TGTGCCAGCAGCACCCCTAGAAACGAGCAGTACTTC.

The chain joins TRBV5-8 to TRBJ2-3; 7 nucleotides match TRBD1. The CDR3 runs to 16 residues. J was trimmed by 0 bases and V by 4 bases; bases with no gene match: 8. Germline CDR1 SGHTS, CDR2 YDEGEE. CDR3 coding DNA: TGTGCCAGCAGCCAAGGGGACAGATCTAGCACAGATACGCAGTATTTT. This translates into CASSQGDRSSTDTQYF.

V is TRBV4-3 and J is TRBJ2-3, with D possibly TRBD2 on 6 matching bases. The CDR3 consists of 15 residues. V gave up 4 bases and J gave up 2 bases, with 13 bases separating them. Germline CDR1 reads LGHNA; CDR2 reads YSLEER. CDR3 sequence (DNA): TGCGCCAGCAGCCCCCTCGGGACTTCCACAGATACGCAGTATTTT. This encodes CASSPLGTSTDTQYF.

The chain couples TRBV18 to TRBJ1-6, with D uncertain. This CDR3 comprises 15 residues. The germline V and J ends were trimmed by 6 bases and 4 bases, with 13 bases remaining between them. In germline, CDR1 is KGHSH, CDR2 LQKENI. The chain's CDR3 is CASSPEGHYNSPLHF. The CDR3 nucleotides read TGTGCCAGCTCCCCGGAAGGTCATTATAATTCACCCCTCCACTTT.

The V call is TRBV6-5, the J call TRBJ1-3; D is ambiguous. The V and J ends lost 5 bases and 0 bases respectively, with 11 bases between them. Germline CDR1 reads MNHEY; CDR2 reads SVGAGI. The CDR3 runs 15 residues. CDR3 in amino acids: CASSPTSSSGNTIYF. As DNA, the CDR3 is TGTGCCAGCAGTCCTACATCCTCCTCTGGAAACACCATATATTTT.

This chain links TRBV27 with TRBJ1-5, with TRBD1 as a possible D gene (6 bases). This CDR3 is 15 amino acids long. Germline CDR1 reads MNHEY; CDR2 reads SMNVEV (reference sequence). Trimming pared 6 bases from V and 0 bases from J, leaving 12 bases between. CDR3 amino acids: CASRRGAHSNQPQHF. CDR3 nucleotide sequence: TGTGCCAGCAGGAGGGGGGCTCATAGCAATCAGCCCCAGCATTTT.

The chain links TRBV19 to TRBJ1-1; D perhaps matches TRBD1 (5 bases). V was cut by 2 bases and J by 4 bases, with 14 bases left in between. This CDR3 is 15 amino acids long. The V gene's germline CDR1 is LNHDA and CDR2 SQIVND (reference sequence). The CDR3 sequence is CASSISDYGATEAFF. The CDR3 nucleotides read TGTGCCAGTAGTATATCGGACTATGGGGCCACTGAAGCTTTCTTT.

The rearrangement uses TRBV27 and TRBJ2-5, with a possible D match to TRBD2 (5 bases). The CDR3 length is 16 residues. CDR1 and CDR2 from the germline V gene are MNHEY and SMNVEV (reference sequence). Between the trimmed V and J ends, which lost 6 bases and 3 bases, there was a span of 20 bases. The CDR3 protein is CASSPGWGARKETQYF. The CDR3 region has the DNA TGTGCCAGCAGCCCCGGGTGGGGAGCAAGAAAAGAGACCCAGTACTTC.